Below are 18 T cell receptor beta chains sequenced from a single sample in a study of blood T cell repertoires in COVID-19. Libraries were prepared by immunoSEQ multiplex PCR; TCRdb keeps only in-frame clonotypes and omits some of them. The sample contains some 270,000 clones, under 90% of which appear only once. Sequenced material: PBMCs or T cells enriched from blood (not recorded which). The source is a woman aged 55-70 years who had recovered from COVID-19.

The genes are TRBV7-9 and TRBJ2-1, with 16 bases matching TRBD2. The V gene end was trimmed by 5 bases and the J gene end by 13 bases; junction bases not matched to a gene: 8. Per the germline V gene, CDR1 is SEHNR and CDR2 is FQNEAQ (reference sequence). The CDR3 totals 15 residues. CDR3 protein: CASSPGLAGGPIQFF. CDR3 DNA sequence: TGTGCCAGCAGCCCGGGACTAGCGGGAGGGCCTATTCAGTTCTTC.

V and J are TRBV28 and TRBJ1-5, with 8 bases identical to TRBD1. Germline V gene data show CDR1 as MDHEN and CDR2 as SYDVKM. The length of the CDR3 is 15 residues. Trimming at V came to 6 bases and at J to 5 bases, leaving 9 bases not matched to a gene. Written as DNA, the CDR3 is TGTGCCAGCAGACGGGACAGGAGGGGCTATCAGCCCCAGCATTTT. Translation: CASRRDRRGYQPQHF.

The chain uses TRBV3-1 (or the pseudogene TRBV3-2) and TRBJ2-7, with D possibly matching TRBD1 (6 bases). V was cut by 4 bases and J by 6 bases, with 13 bases left in between. Germline CDR1 is LGHDT and CDR2 is YNNKEL (reference sequence). The CDR3 contains 13 residues. The CDR3 loop is CASSLRQDTEQYF. CDR3 DNA sequence: TGTGCCAGCAGCCTTAGACAGGATACCGAGCAGTACTTC.

The rearrangement uses TRBV5-4 and TRBJ2-5; D is possibly TRBD1 (6 bases). The germline V gene has CDR1 SGHNT and CDR2 YYREEE (reference sequence). This CDR3 has 15 residues. V lost 0 bases, J lost 5 bases, and 14 bases lay in between. DNA of the CDR3: TGTGCCAGCAGCTTGGTAGGGGGAACGGGGGAGACCCAGTACTTC. The encoded protein is CASSLVGGTGETQYF.

The rearrangement uses TRBV30 and TRBJ2-5; a weak D match, TRBD1 (5 bases). Trimming left V 0 bases short and J 7 bases short, with 12 bases between. The germline V gene encodes CDR1 GTSNPN and CDR2 SVGIG (reference sequence). This CDR3 comprises 13 residues. Written as DNA, the CDR3 is TGTGCCTGGAGTGTACAGGTGACAAGGACCCAGTACTTC. Encoded protein: CAWSVQVTRTQYF.

The chain uses TRBV28 and TRBJ1-6; D call uncertain. Germline V gene lookup returns CDR1 MDHEN and CDR2 SYDVKM. V was clipped by 9 bases and J by 4 bases, with 10 bases between them. This CDR3 is built from 13 residues. The CDR3 loop reads CASQSGYNSPLHF. The CDR3 nucleotides are TGTGCCAGTCAATCCGGTTATAATTCACCCCTCCACTTT.

V is TRBV6-6 and J is TRBJ2-5, with D uncertain. CDR3 size: 13 residues. Germline assignment: CDR1 MNHNY and CDR2 SVGAGI (reference sequence). V was trimmed by 0 bases and J by 4 bases, leaving 6 bases between them. CDR3 sequence: CASSYSPGETQYF. The CDR3 nucleotides are TGTGCCAGCAGTTACTCTCCCGGAGAGACCCAGTACTTC.

This clone was observed once. Germline and junction disagree at one end, which may indicate a read error. The rearrangement uses TRBV7-7 and TRBJ1-3, with D possibly matching TRBD1 (5 bases). Germline V lookup: CDR1 SSHAT, CDR2 FNYEAQ (reference sequence). The CDR3 runs to 16 residues. CDR3 DNA sequence: TGTGCTAGCAGCAAAAGTTTAGCAGGGACTGGAAACACCATATATTTT. As protein: CASSKSLAGTGNTIYF.

The J gene is TRBJ1-5, the V gene TRBV23-1, with D unresolved. TRBV23-1 is reported as an ORF; its role is uncertain. The CDR3 covers 12 residues. Trimming took off 7 bases at V and 0 bases at J, with 4 bases between the two ends. CDR3 sequence reads: CASTYSNQPQHF. The DNA for the CDR3 is TGCGCCAGCACTTATAGCAATCAGCCCCAGCATTTT.

The V call is TRBV7-8, the J call TRBJ2-3, with a weak D call TRBD1 (5 bases). In germline, CDR1 is SGHVS, CDR2 FQNEAQ. This CDR3 comprises 15 residues. V lost 4 bases to trimming and J lost 0 bases, with 11 bases between them. The CDR3 loop is CASSSVGASTDTQYF. In DNA, the CDR3 is TGTGCCAGCAGCTCCGTTGGGGCTAGCACAGATACGCAGTATTTT. Full variable domain (rest looked up from reference TRBV7-8 and TRBJ2-3): GAGVSQSPRYKVAKRGQDVALRCDPISGHVSLFWYQQALGQGPEFLTYFQNEAQLDKSGLPSDRFFAERPEGSVSTLKIQRTQQEDSAVYLCASSSVGASTDTQYFGPGTRLTVL.

The rearrangement uses TRBV6-5 and TRBJ2-1; TRBD1 matches at 8 bases. The CDR3 is 14 residues long. CDR1 and CDR2 (germline): MNHEY, SVGAGI. The V and J ends lost 7 bases and 8 bases, in that order; junction bases with no gene match: 10. The chain's CDR3 is CASKQGVPKDEQFF. CDR3 in DNA: TGTGCCAGCAAACAGGGGGTTCCCAAGGATGAGCAGTTCTTC.

The chain links TRBV11-3 to TRBJ1-6, with no clear D. Germline V CDR1 and CDR2: SGHNT, YENEEA. V lost 0 bases and J 8 bases, leaving 5 bases between the germline ends. The CDR3 has 13 amino acids. The CDR3, as DNA: TGTGCCAGCAGCTTAGATCTAGATTCACCCCTCCACTTT. Protein sequence: CASSLDLDSPLHF.

This clone was seen more than once but under ten times. This sample also contains other DNA sequences that code for the same CDR3. This sequence joins TRBV10-1 and TRBJ1-3, with D unclear. Germline V gives CDR1 WNHNN, CDR2 SYGVQD (reference sequence). The CDR3 runs 14 residues. V shed 3 bases and J shed 0 bases, with 6 bases lying between them. The CDR3 bases are TGCGCCAGCAGTGACGGGAGCTCTGGAAACACCATATATTTT. As protein: CASSDGSSGNTIYF.

The rearrangement links TRBV4-2 to TRBJ2-5; 8 nucleotides agree with TRBD2. V lost 1 base to trimming and J lost 1 base; unmatched junction nucleotides: 2. The CDR3 consists of 15 residues. In germline, CDR1 is LGHNA, CDR2 YNFKEQ. CDR3 bases: TGTGCCAGCAGCCAAGTCACTAGCGGCCAAGAGACCCAGTACTTC. Amino acids: CASSQVTSGQETQYF.

The chain has TRBV5-5 and TRBJ2-1, with 10 bases matching TRBD1. The V and J ends lost 4 bases and 4 bases, in that order; junction bases with no gene match: 5. CDR3 length: 15 residues. Germline loops: CDR1 SGHKS, CDR2 YYEKEE (reference sequence). The CDR3 DNA follows: TGTGCCAGCAGCCCCGGGACAGGGGCATACAATGAGCAGTTCTTC. This encodes CASSPGTGAYNEQFF.

The chain links TRBV9 to TRBJ1-3; D ambiguous. This CDR3 is 15 amino acids long. The V gene's germline CDR1 is SGDLS and CDR2 YYNGEE. V dropped 0 bases and J dropped 2 bases, with 9 bases sitting between them. For the CDR3, the DNA is TGTGCCAGCAGCGTAGAGCCCTTCACTGGAAACACCATATATTTT. It yields the protein CASSVEPFTGNTIYF. Full variable domain (rest looked up from reference TRBV9 and TRBJ1-3): DSGVTQTPKHLITATGQRVTLRCSPRSGDLSVYWYQQSLDQGLQFLIQYYNGEERAKGNILERFSAQQFPDLHSELNLSSLELGDSALYFCASSVEPFTGNTIYFGEGSWLTVV.

The chain employs TRBV5-1 and TRBJ2-1; possible D gene TRBD1, 5 bases. The V end was cut by 3 bases, the J end by 8 bases, with 12 bases between. The CDR3 extends over 13 amino acids. Per the germline V gene, CDR1 is SGHRS and CDR2 is YFSETQ. Written as DNA, the CDR3 is TGCGCCAGCAGCTCGGCCCAGGGCTATGAGCAGTTCTTC. Translation gives CASSSAQGYEQFF.

DNA for the CDR3: TGTGCCAGTAGTGTCCCAGGGGATAATAGCAATCAGCCCCAGCATTTT. Its protein product is CASSVPGDNSNQPQHF. J is TRBJ1-5 and V is TRBV19; TRBD1 is a possible D gene (6 bases). From germline, CDR1 is LNHDA and CDR2 SQIVND (reference sequence). Trimming shortened V by 5 bases and J by 0 bases, and 14 bases separated the two germline ends. CDR3 length equals 16 residues.